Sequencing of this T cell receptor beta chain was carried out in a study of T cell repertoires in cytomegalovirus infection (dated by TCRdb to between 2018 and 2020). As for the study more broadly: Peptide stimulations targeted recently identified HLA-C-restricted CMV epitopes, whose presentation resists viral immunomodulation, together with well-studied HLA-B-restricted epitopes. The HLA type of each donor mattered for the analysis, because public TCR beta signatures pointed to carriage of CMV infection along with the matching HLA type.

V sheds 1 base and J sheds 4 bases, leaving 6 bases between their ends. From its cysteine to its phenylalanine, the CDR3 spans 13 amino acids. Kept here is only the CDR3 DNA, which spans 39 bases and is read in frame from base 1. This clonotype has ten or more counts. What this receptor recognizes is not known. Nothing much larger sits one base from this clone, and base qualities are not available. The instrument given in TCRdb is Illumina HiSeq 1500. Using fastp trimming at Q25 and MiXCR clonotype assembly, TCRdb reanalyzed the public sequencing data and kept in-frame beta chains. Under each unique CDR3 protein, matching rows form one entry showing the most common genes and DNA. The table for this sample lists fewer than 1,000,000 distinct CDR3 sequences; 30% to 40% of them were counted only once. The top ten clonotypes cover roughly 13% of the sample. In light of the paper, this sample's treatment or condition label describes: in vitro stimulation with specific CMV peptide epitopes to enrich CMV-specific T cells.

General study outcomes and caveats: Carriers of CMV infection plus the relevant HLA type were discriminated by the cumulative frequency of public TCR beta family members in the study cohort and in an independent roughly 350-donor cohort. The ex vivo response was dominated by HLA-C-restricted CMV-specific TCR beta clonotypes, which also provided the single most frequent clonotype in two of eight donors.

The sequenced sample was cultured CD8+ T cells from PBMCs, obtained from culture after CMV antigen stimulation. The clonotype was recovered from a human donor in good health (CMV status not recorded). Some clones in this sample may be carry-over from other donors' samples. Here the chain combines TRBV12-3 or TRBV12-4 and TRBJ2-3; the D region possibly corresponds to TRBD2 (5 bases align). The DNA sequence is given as TGTGCCAGCAGTTTAGGGAGGTCAGATACGCAGTATTTT. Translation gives CASSLGRSDTQYF.